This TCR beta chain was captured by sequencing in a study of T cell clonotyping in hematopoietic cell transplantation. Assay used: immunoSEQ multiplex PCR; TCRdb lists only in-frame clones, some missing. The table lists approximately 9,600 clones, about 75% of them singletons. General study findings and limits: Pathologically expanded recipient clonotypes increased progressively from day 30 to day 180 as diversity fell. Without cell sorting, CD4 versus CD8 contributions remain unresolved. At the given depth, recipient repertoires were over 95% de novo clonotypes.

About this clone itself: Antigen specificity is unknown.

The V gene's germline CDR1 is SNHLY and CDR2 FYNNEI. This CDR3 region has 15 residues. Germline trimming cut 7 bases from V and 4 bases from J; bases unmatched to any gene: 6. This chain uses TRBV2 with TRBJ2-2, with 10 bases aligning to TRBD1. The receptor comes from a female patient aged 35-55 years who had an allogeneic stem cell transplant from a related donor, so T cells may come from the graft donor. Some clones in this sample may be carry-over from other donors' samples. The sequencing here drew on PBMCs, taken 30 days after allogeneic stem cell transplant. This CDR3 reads CASTVGQGSTGELFF. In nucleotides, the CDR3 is TGTGCCAGCACCGTGGGACAGGGGAGCACCGGGGAGCTGTTTTTT.